This TCR beta chain derives from a study of T-cell memory formation after mild COVID-19. Note on this clonotype: Its specificity is unknown. One junction end does not reproduce the germline sequence, and a read error may be involved.

MiXCR, run by TCRdb on the 5' RACE reads, gives a single entry per CDR3 protein. The repertoire includes fewer than 500,000 distinct CDR3 sequences, 20% to 25% of them detected once, and under 15% sits in the top ten. Study-wide findings and caveats: Proof of SARS-CoV-2 specificity was absent for the second-wave clones that crested on day 37.

From germline, CDR1 is SSHAT and CDR2 FNYEAQ (reference sequence). The CDR3 totals 15 residues. Specimen: PBMCs or a T cell subset sorted from them (not recorded which). The source is an adult woman who had mild COVID-19 (a few samples of this study predate the infection). Cell type and time point are not known. This chain joins TRBV7-7 and TRBJ2-3; TRBD1 agrees at 7 bases. CDR3 bases: TGTGCTAGCAGCGCCCGGACAGGCCCCACAGATACGCAGTATTTT. Residues: CASSARTGPTDTQYF.